Below, 30 T cell receptor beta chains from the same sample are listed, as sequenced in a study of blood T cell repertoires in COVID-19. Clones were read by immunoSEQ multiplex PCR, and TCRdb kept only the in-frame ones, dropping some. The sample shows roughly 570,000 clones, roughly 91% of them seen only once. The sample was peripheral blood. The receptors originated from a woman aged 45 to 65 with COVID-19, enrolled during active disease.

CDR3 DNA: TGTGCCAGCAGTTTATTACAGGGAAATTCACCCCTCCACTTT. Protein: CASSLLQGNSPLHF. The chain recombines TRBV28 with TRBJ1-6, with D possibly being TRBD1 (6 bases). The CDR3 length is 14 residues. Trimming took 1 base from V and 7 from J, leaving 8 bases between them. The germline V gene has CDR1 MDHEN and CDR2 SYDVKM. Based on the CDR3 plus reference TRBV28 and TRBJ1-6, the full variable domain is DVKVTQSSRYLVKRTGEKVFLECVQDMDHENMFWYRQDPGLGLRLIYFSYDVKMKEKGDIPEGYSVSREKKERFSLILESASTNQTSMYLCASSLLQGNSPLHFGNGTRLTVT.

The DNA of the CDR3 is TGTGCCAGCAGTTTGGGGGGGCCGGTAGATACGCAGTATTTT. This sequence encodes CASSLGGPVDTQYF. The J gene is TRBJ2-3, the V gene TRBV27; possibly TRBD2 for D (7 bases). The germline V gene has CDR1 MNHEY and CDR2 SMNVEV (reference sequence). Trimming pared 3 bases from V and 5 bases from J, leaving 12 bases between. The CDR3 consists of 14 residues.

The chain recombines TRBV21-1 with TRBJ2-7; TRBD1 is the table's D call, not checked against the DNA. TRBV21-1 counts as a pseudogene. CDR3 size: 16 residues. CDR3 protein: CASSKGGAGGTYEQYF. For the CDR3, the DNA is TGTGCCAGCAGCAAAGGTGGGGCAGGGGGGACCTACGAGCAGTACTTC.

V usage is TRBV5-1 and J usage is TRBJ1-4, with 7 bases fitting TRBD1. Germline assignment: CDR1 SGHRS and CDR2 YFSETQ. CDR3 length: 15 residues. V gave up 4 bases and J gave up 8 bases; unmatched junction bases: 11. CDR3 in DNA: TGCGCCAGCAGCGCCCACAGGGGTGGAGAAGAAAAACTGTTTTTT. Translating gives CASSAHRGGEEKLFF. Full variable domain (rest looked up from reference TRBV5-1 and TRBJ1-4): KAGVTQTPRYLIKTRGQQVTLSCSPISGHRSVSWYQQTPGQGLQFLFEYFSETQRNKGNFPGRFSGRQFSNSRSEMNVSTLELGDSALYLCASSAHRGGEEKLFFGSGTQLSVL.

As for this clone: The sample contains more than one DNA sequence encoding this CDR3. CDR3 loop: CASSPLAGGSTDTQYF. Written as DNA, the CDR3 is TGTGCCAGCTCACCACTAGCGGGGGGAAGCACAGATACGCAGTATTTT. The J gene is TRBJ2-3, the V gene TRBV18, with 10 bases aligning to TRBD2. Germline trimming cut 1 base from V and 0 bases from J; bases unmatched to any gene: 1. Per germline, CDR1 KGHSH and CDR2 LQKENI. The CDR3 totals 16 residues.

The chain carries TRBV5-6 and TRBJ1-1; TRBD1 is a possible D gene (5 bases). V dropped 4 bases and J dropped 9 bases, with 19 bases sitting between them. Per the germline V gene, CDR1 is SGHDT and CDR2 is YYEEEE. The CDR3 contains 14 residues. The CDR3 sequence is CASSPAGNDRKAFF. The CDR3 DNA reads TGTGCCAGCAGCCCGGCAGGGAATGATAGGAAAGCTTTCTTT.

The chain joins TRBV6-5 to TRBJ2-3; D not resolved. Germline CDR1 MNHEY, CDR2 SVGAGI. V was shortened by 6 bases and J by 2 bases, with 3 bases between the two germline ends. The length of the CDR3 is 11 residues. The CDR3: CASRYTDTQYF. CDR3 coding DNA: TGTGCCAGCAGATACACAGATACGCAGTATTTT.

The rearrangement joins TRBV11-2 to TRBJ1-6; TRBD1 matches 9 bases. The germline V gene encodes CDR1 SGHAT and CDR2 FQNNGV. The CDR3 covers 17 residues. V shed 5 bases, J shed 1 base, and the junction held 6 bases outside the gene matches. CDR3 sequence reads: CASSSGTGRSYNSPLHF. Written as DNA, the CDR3 is TGTGCCAGCAGCAGCGGGACAGGGAGATCCTATAATTCACCCCTCCACTTT.

The V gene is TRBV18, the J gene TRBJ2-7, with D tentatively TRBD2 (6 bases). The CDR3 spans 15 residues. Trimming stripped 0 bases from V and 7 bases from J, with 16 bases between. Germline loops: CDR1 KGHSH, CDR2 LQKENI. CDR3 in amino acids: CASSPPISLGGEQYF. As DNA, the CDR3 is TGTGCCAGCTCACCACCGATAAGTCTCGGGGGAGAGCAGTACTTC.

The rearrangement links TRBV29-1 to TRBJ2-6; D unclear. Germline assignment: CDR1 SQVTM and CDR2 ANQGSEA. CDR3 size: 12 residues. V dropped 7 bases and J dropped 6 bases, with 10 bases sitting between them. The CDR3 DNA reads as TGCAGCGCGTCAACAGAGGCCAACGTCCTGACTTTC. Translating it yields CSASTEANVLTF.

This clone was counted once. The rearrangement links TRBV7-2 to TRBJ2-1; 12 bases fit TRBD2. The CDR3 runs to 15 residues. The V gene end was trimmed by 5 bases and the J gene end by 8 bases; junction bases not matched to a gene: 7. Per the germline V gene, CDR1 is SGHTA and CDR2 is FQGNSA. The CDR3 reads CASSLLAGGLDEQFF. The DNA for the CDR3 is TGTGCCAGCAGCCTTCTAGCGGGGGGGCTGGATGAGCAGTTCTTC.

Written as DNA, the CDR3 is TGTGCCAGCTCACCACTGTACGGTTCCTACGAGCAGTACTTC. Its protein product is CASSPLYGSYEQYF. The V and J genes are TRBV18 and TRBJ2-7; D is unclear. V lost 1 base, J lost 1 base, and 8 bases lay in between. The CDR3 totals 14 residues. Germline CDR1 and CDR2: KGHSH and LQKENI.

The chain joins TRBV7-9 to TRBJ2-3; 9 nucleotides align to TRBD2. Looked up from germline, CDR1 is SEHNR and CDR2 is FQNEAQ (reference sequence). Trimming removed 10 bases from V and 7 bases from J; junction bases left unmatched: 12. The CDR3 consists of 14 residues. CDR3 amino acids: CATTRNSGGNTQYF. DNA of the CDR3: TGTGCCACCACAAGGAATAGCGGGGGAAATACGCAGTATTTT. Based on the CDR3 plus reference TRBV7-9 and TRBJ2-3, the full variable domain is DTGVSQNPRHKITKRGQNVTFRCDPISEHNRLYWYRQTLGQGPEFLTYFQNEAQLEKSRLLSDRFSAERPKGSFSTLEIQRTEQGDSAMYLCATTRNSGGNTQYFGPGTRLTVL.

This clone was recorded a few times. The chain links TRBV19 to TRBJ2-2, with D uncertain. The CDR3 runs 14 residues. Germline values: CDR1 LNHDA, CDR2 SQIVND (reference sequence). The V and J ends lost 4 bases and 1 base respectively, with 7 bases between them. The CDR3 protein is CASSTHRNTGELFF. The CDR3 nucleotides read TGTGCCAGTAGTACTCACAGGAACACCGGGGAGCTGTTTTTT.

The chain has TRBV7-6 and TRBJ2-2, with TRBD2 matching over 8 bases. The CDR3 contains 15 residues. V trimming: 8 bases; J trimming: 7 bases; junction bases outside the gene matches: 12. CDR1 is SGHVS and CDR2 is FNYEAQ in the germline V gene. CDR3 amino acids: CASAQARGEHGELFF. The CDR3 coding sequence is TGTGCCAGCGCCCAGGCGCGGGGGGAGCACGGGGAGCTGTTTTTT.

The chain couples TRBV5-5 to TRBJ1-2; D uncertain. Germline-derived CDR1 and CDR2 are SGHKS and YYEKEE (reference sequence). V was cut by 4 bases and J by 6 bases, with 19 bases left in between. The CDR3 spans 15 residues. CDR3 sequence: CASSREAQRGNGYTF. The CDR3 DNA reads as TGTGCCAGCAGCAGGGAGGCCCAGCGTGGTAATGGCTACACCTTC.

This chain links TRBV30 with TRBJ2-3, with D perhaps matching TRBD2 (5 bases). The CDR3 totals 15 residues. CDR1 is GTSNPN and CDR2 is SVGIG in the germline V gene (reference sequence). Trimming left V 5 bases short and J 0 bases short, with 15 bases between. This CDR3 reads CAWHAGFPSTDTQYF. In nucleotides, the CDR3 is TGTGCCTGGCACGCGGGTTTCCCTAGCACAGATACGCAGTATTTT.

This clone has only one observation. The rearrangement links TRBV19 to TRBJ1-1; 7 bases match TRBD1. The CDR3 extends over 15 amino acids. The V and J ends lost 3 bases and 2 bases, in that order; junction bases with no gene match: 6. Germline assignment: CDR1 LNHDA and CDR2 SQIVND (reference sequence). The CDR3 is CASSILGQENTEAFF. The CDR3 coding sequence is TGTGCCAGTAGTATTCTAGGACAGGAAAACACTGAAGCTTTCTTT.

For this clone: The sample carries other DNA sequences with the same CDR3. The V and J genes are TRBV30 and TRBJ2-7; perhaps TRBD2 as D (6 bases). Germline values: CDR1 GTSNPN, CDR2 SVGIG (reference sequence). CDR3 length equals 12 residues. The ends were cut back, 0 bases at V and 6 bases at J, with 9 bases in the middle. The DNA for the CDR3 is TGTGCCTGGAGTGTCGGGGGTGGCGAGCAGTACTTC. It translates to CAWSVGGGEQYF.

The chain uses TRBV30 and TRBJ1-6, with D possibly TRBD1 on 5 matching bases. V lost 3 bases, J lost 7 bases, and 13 bases lay in between. CDR3 length: 14 residues. Germline V gene data show CDR1 as GTSNPN and CDR2 as SVGIG (reference sequence). The CDR3 DNA is TGTGCCTGGAGGGAGACAGTTTCAAATTCACCCCTCCACTTT. Residues: CAWRETVSNSPLHF.

This clone was detected once. The rearrangement uses TRBV6-1 and TRBJ1-2, with D possibly TRBD1 on 5 matching bases. The CDR3 is 14 residues long. Germline CDR1 and CDR2: MNHNS and SASEGT. With 3 bases removed from V and 8 bases from J, the gap between germline ends came to 16 bases. This CDR3 is CASSESGGSGGYTF. DNA for the CDR3: TGTGCCAGCAGTGAGAGCGGGGGTTCAGGAGGCTACACCTTC.

In this sample, this clone turned up once. The chain employs TRBV5-6 and TRBJ1-2; no clear D. Trimming cost V 0 bases and J 0 bases, with 6 bases left between them. CDR1 and CDR2 from the germline V gene are SGHDT and YYEEEE. The CDR3 consists of 14 residues. CDR3 coding DNA: TGTGCCAGCAGCTTGGGACACTCTAACTATGGCTACACCTTC. Translated: CASSLGHSNYGYTF.

This chain joins TRBV4-1 and TRBJ1-6; D perhaps matches TRBD1 (6 bases). Germline lookup yields CDR1 MGHRA and CDR2 YSYEKL. CDR3 size: 16 residues. Trimming took off 0 bases at V and 9 bases at J, with 15 bases between the two ends. The CDR3 region is CASSQDQGHLGSPLHF. The CDR3 DNA is TGCGCCAGCAGCCAAGATCAGGGACACCTTGGTTCACCCCTCCACTTT.

This sequence joins TRBV30 and TRBJ2-1, with a possible D match to TRBD2 (6 bases). CDR3 length: 11 amino acids. Trimming removed 4 bases from V and 7 bases from J, with 8 bases in between. CDR1 is GTSNPN and CDR2 is SVGIG in the germline V gene (reference sequence). The CDR3 region has the DNA TGTGCCTGGAAACGGGGGAATGAGCAGTTCTTC. It is translated as CAWKRGNEQFF.

The J gene is TRBJ1-4, the V gene TRBV30; 7 nucleotides align to TRBD1. CDR3 size: 14 residues. CDR1 is GTSNPN and CDR2 is SVGIG in the germline V gene (reference sequence). Losses at the gene ends were 2 bases for V and 4 bases for J; bases not matched to a gene: 4. This CDR3 reads CAWSPGQLNEKLFF. The CDR3 region has the DNA TGTGCCTGGAGTCCGGGACAGCTTAATGAAAAACTGTTTTTT.

The V and J genes are TRBV4-1 and TRBJ2-3, with D possibly matching TRBD1 (6 bases). The V end lost 4 bases, the J end lost 5 bases, and 16 bases lay between the germline ends. This CDR3 is 15 amino acids long. CDR1 and CDR2 from the germline V gene are MGHRA and YSYEKL. CDR3 residues: CASSPWGLGGDTQYF. CDR3 coding DNA: TGCGCCAGCAGCCCTTGGGGCTTAGGGGGAGATACGCAGTATTTT.

This clone was seen a few times. J is TRBJ1-2 and V is TRBV12-3 or TRBV12-4; a possible D gene is TRBD1 (5 bases). The CDR3 extends over 12 amino acids. V lost 4 bases to trimming and J lost 7 bases, with 10 bases between them. For the CDR3, the DNA is TGTGCCAGCAGTTCAGGGTACGGTGGCTACACCTTC. Its translation is CASSSGYGGYTF.

The genes are TRBV6-5 and TRBJ2-3; D gene ambiguous. The CDR3 sequence is 13 residues long. Per germline, CDR1 MNHEY and CDR2 SVGAGI. V was shortened by 7 bases and J by 3 bases, with 11 bases between the two germline ends. DNA of the CDR3: TGTGCCAGCACACGTAGCTCAACAGATACGCAGTATTTT. Its translation: CASTRSSTDTQYF.

This clone came up once. This chain joins TRBV5-1 and TRBJ2-7, with D unclear. This CDR3 is 17 amino acids long. CDR1 is SGHRS and CDR2 is YFSETQ in the germline V gene. The V gene lost 0 bases and the J gene lost 0 bases, with 16 bases spanning the gap. The CDR3 loop is CASSLAPPNDSSYEQYF. The CDR3 coding sequence is TGCGCCAGCAGCTTGGCCCCCCCTAATGATAGCTCCTACGAGCAGTACTTC.

The CDR3 loop is CASSLMDSEKLFF. CDR3 sequence (DNA): TGTGCCAGCAGCTTAATGGACTCCGAAAAACTGTTTTTT. V gene TRBV7-9 combines with J gene TRBJ1-4; D is unclear. This CDR3 is built from 13 residues. CDR1 and CDR2 from the germline V gene are SEHNR and FQNEAQ (reference sequence). The ends were cut back, 2 bases at V and 8 bases at J, with 9 bases in the middle.